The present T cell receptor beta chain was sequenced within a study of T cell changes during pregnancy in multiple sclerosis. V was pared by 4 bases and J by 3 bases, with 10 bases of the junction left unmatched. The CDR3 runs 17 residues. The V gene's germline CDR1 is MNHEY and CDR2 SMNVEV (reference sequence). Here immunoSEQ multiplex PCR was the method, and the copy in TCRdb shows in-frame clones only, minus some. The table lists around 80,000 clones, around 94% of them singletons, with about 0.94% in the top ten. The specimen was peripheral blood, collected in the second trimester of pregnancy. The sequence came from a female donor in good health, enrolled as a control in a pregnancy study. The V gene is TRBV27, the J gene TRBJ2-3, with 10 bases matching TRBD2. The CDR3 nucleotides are TGTGCCAGCAGTTCCAGGACTAGCGGAAAACTTACAGATACGCAGTATTTT. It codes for CASSSRTSGKLTDTQYF.